This TCR beta chain was found in a study of regulatory dendritic cells for organ transplantation (dated by TCRdb to 2016 to 2017). As for the study more broadly: Sorted naive and memory CD4+ and CD8+ T cells had their TCRbeta repertoires sequenced both before and after allostimulation with either regulatory or mature dendritic cells. What the study reported, not specific to this receptor: Among the resting subsets, memory CD8+ T cells contained the most alloreactive TCR clonotypes. Allostimulation expanded memory CD8+ clones in both subjects, but regulatory dendritic cells appeared to induce more limited expansion than mature dendritic cells. The authors pointed out considerable heterogeneity between individuals in the alloreactive memory CD8+ T cell pool, and only two subjects were sequenced. Naive CD4+ and CD8+ T cells showed highly diverse repertoires, whereas memory cells were less diverse and memory CD8+ cells were the most oligoclonal.

The cysteine opens and the phenylalanine closes a CDR3 of 13 amino acids. Just CDR3 DNA is preserved here, 39 bases in frame from base 1. The junction shows trimming of 6 bases on V and 2 bases on J, plus 9 bases between the germline ends. Reading the germline V gene gives CDR1 SNHLY and CDR2 FYNNEI. The TCRbeta CDR3 regions were amplified in a multiplexed two-step PCR with Vbeta-specific forward primers and Jbeta-specific reverse primers. Through the immunoSEQ service, the TCRbeta libraries were run on an Illumina instrument for sequencing. Per the authors' processing: IMGT annotation was used to assign V, D and J genes, and synthetic CDR3 analogues were used to correct the counts for multiplex PCR bias. The immunoSEQ Analyzer calculated repertoire clonality as one minus the normalized Shannon entropy. Clonal expansion was defined by Fisher's exact test with Benjamini-Hochberg false discovery rate control, using two-tailed P<0.01. TCRdb took over this immuneACCESS table, retaining in-frame rearrangements with V and J assigned. Such tables are incomplete; in checked studies, under half of the missing clones stem from an unresolved V gene, and the remainder is unexplained. V, J and clone size are those of that table, while D and trimming were read from the DNA. In this sample the table shows roughly 27,000 clones, 60% to 80% of which occur a single time. The ten largest clones represent roughly 2.2% of the sample.

FACS was used to sort CD4+ or CD8+ cells into naive T cells, defined as CD45RA+, and memory T cells, defined as CD45RO+. T cells for TCR sequencing came from a couple of healthy control subjects. For the mixed lymphocyte reactions, sorted T cell subsets left unstimulated acted as baseline controls. Genomic DNA was extracted with the Qiagen DNeasy Blood & Tissue Kit. Notes on this clone: The antigen it recognizes is unknown. It has no much larger one-base neighbor in the sample; base qualities were not kept.

The chain is made from TRBV2 and TRBJ2-3; no D gene is confidently identified. This TCR came from a human donor in good health. The source material was memory CD4+ T cells from blood. This specimen's cell subset or site label, per the study, means: CD45RO+ memory T cells. The CDR3 region has the sequence CASRVRSTDTQYF. The nucleotide sequence reads TGTGCCAGCAGAGTTCGGTCCACAGATACGCAGTATTTT.